These T cell receptor beta chains were read from a single sample in a study of CD8 T cells in Susac syndrome. TCRdb itself ran the immunoSEQ multiplex PCR reads through MiXCR, one entry per CDR3 protein. The sample contains some 110,000 distinct CDR3 sequences, 85% to 95% of which appear only once. The sequencing input was CD4+ T cells from PBMCs. These receptor sequences come from a human donor with multiple sclerosis. The CDR3 runs from the conserved cysteine through the conserved F or W. Each record gives: CDR3 length, V gene, J gene, clone size, D gene, CDR3 protein, CDR3 DNA. D genes are given only for firm matches. Size tells how often a clone was seen (once, few, many) or the class of an expanded clone, and some rows leave it out.

cdr3_length: 14
v_call: TRBV18
j_call: TRBJ1-1
clone_size: .
d_call: TRBD1
cdr3_aa: CASSPYAGGAEAFF
cdr3_nt: TGTGCCAGCTCACCATACGCAGGGGGTGCTGAAGCTTTCTTT

cdr3_length: 19
v_call: TRBV6-1
j_call: TRBJ2-6
clone_size: .
d_call: .
cdr3_aa: CASSDPPGGSPTGANVLTF
cdr3_nt: TGTGCCAGCAGTGATCCCCCGGGTGGCAGCCCTACTGGGGCCAACGTCCTGACTTTC

cdr3_length: 17
v_call: TRBV4-1
j_call: TRBJ2-5
clone_size: .
d_call: TRBD1
cdr3_aa: CASSQVFHGQGAGTQYF
cdr3_nt: TGCGCCAGCAGCCAAGTCTTCCACGGTCAGGGGGCAGGGACCCAGTACTTC

cdr3_length: 14
v_call: TRBV3-1
j_call: TRBJ1-1
clone_size: .
d_call: .
cdr3_aa: CASSHMTGEAGAFF
cdr3_nt: TGTGCCAGCAGCCACATGACGGGGGAGGCGGGAGCTTTCTTT

cdr3_length: 16
v_call: TRBV11-1
j_call: TRBJ2-2
clone_size: once
d_call: .
cdr3_aa: CASSRPGRRGTGELFF
cdr3_nt: TGTGCCAGCAGCCGTCCCGGGCGTAGAGGCACCGGGGAGCTGTTTTTT

cdr3_length: 15
v_call: TRBV28
j_call: TRBJ1-5
clone_size: .
d_call: .
cdr3_aa: CASSPRGPGNQPQHF
cdr3_nt: TGTGCCAGCAGTCCGAGAGGGCCTGGCAATCAGCCCCAGCATTTT

cdr3_length: 14
v_call: TRBV19
j_call: TRBJ2-7
clone_size: .
d_call: .
cdr3_aa: CASSNRASSYEQYF
cdr3_nt: TGTGCCAGTAGCAACAGGGCGTCCTCCTACGAGCAGTACTTC

cdr3_length: 15
v_call: TRBV28
j_call: TRBJ1-5
clone_size: .
d_call: .
cdr3_aa: CASSLRRTANQPQHF
cdr3_nt: TGTGCCAGCAGTCTCCGTCGGACTGCGAATCAGCCCCAGCATTTT

cdr3_length: 12
v_call: TRBV27
j_call: TRBJ1-1
clone_size: .
d_call: TRBD1
cdr3_aa: CASSIRTGKAFF
cdr3_nt: TGTGCCAGCAGCATCAGGACAGGGAAAGCTTTCTTT

cdr3_length: 15
v_call: TRBV9
j_call: TRBJ2-1
clone_size: .
d_call: TRBD2
cdr3_aa: CASSRLAGAYNEQFF
cdr3_nt: TGTGCCAGCAGCAGACTAGCGGGGGCCTACAATGAGCAGTTCTTC

cdr3_length: 14
v_call: TRBV29-1
j_call: TRBJ2-5
clone_size: .
d_call: .
cdr3_aa: CSVESGRRQETQYF
cdr3_nt: TGCAGCGTTGAATCCGGACGGAGACAAGAGACCCAGTACTTC

cdr3_length: 16
v_call: TRBV20-1
j_call: TRBJ2-5
clone_size: once
d_call: TRBD2
cdr3_aa: CSARLAGGRFQETQYF
cdr3_nt: TGCAGTGCTAGACTAGCGGGGGGGCGGTTTCAAGAGACCCAGTACTTC

cdr3_length: 15
v_call: TRBV28
j_call: TRBJ2-1
clone_size: .
d_call: TRBD2
cdr3_aa: CASMTGAGGPNEQFF
cdr3_nt: TGTGCCAGTATGACCGGCGCGGGGGGGCCCAATGAGCAGTTCTTC

cdr3_length: 15
v_call: TRBV19
j_call: TRBJ2-7
clone_size: .
d_call: TRBD1
cdr3_aa: CASSIAGQGSYEQYF
cdr3_nt: TGTGCCAGTAGTATAGCGGGACAGGGGAGCTACGAGCAGTACTTC

cdr3_length: 14
v_call: TRBV6-1
j_call: TRBJ2-7
clone_size: once
d_call: .
cdr3_aa: CASSELAGKYEQYF
cdr3_nt: TGTGCCAGCAGTGAATTGGCAGGGAAGTACGAGCAGTACTTC

cdr3_length: 14
v_call: TRBV7-9
j_call: TRBJ1-1
clone_size: .
d_call: .
cdr3_aa: CASSQRSGHTEAFF
cdr3_nt: TGTGCCAGCAGCCAACGCTCGGGGCACACTGAAGCTTTCTTT

cdr3_length: 17
v_call: TRBV19
j_call: TRBJ1-1
clone_size: .
d_call: TRBD1
cdr3_aa: CASSITGQGLWNTEAFF
cdr3_nt: TGTGCCAGTAGTATAACGGGACAGGGGCTCTGGAACACTGAAGCTTTCTTT

cdr3_length: 13
v_call: TRBV29-1
j_call: TRBJ1-2
clone_size: once
d_call: .
cdr3_aa: CSASGFSYYGYTF
cdr3_nt: TGCAGCGCCTCAGGGTTTTCCTACTATGGCTACACCTTC

cdr3_length: 12
v_call: TRBV9
j_call: TRBJ1-2
clone_size: .
d_call: .
cdr3_aa: CASSVAGYGYTF
cdr3_nt: TGTGCCAGCAGCGTAGCCGGCTATGGCTACACCTTC

cdr3_length: 15
v_call: TRBV18
j_call: TRBJ2-2
clone_size: .
d_call: TRBD2
cdr3_aa: CASSAGGLNTGELFF
cdr3_nt: TGTGCCAGCTCAGCGGGGGGACTGAACACCGGGGAGCTGTTTTTT

cdr3_length: 14
v_call: TRBV4-3
j_call: TRBJ2-5
clone_size: .
d_call: .
cdr3_aa: CASSRIYREETQYF
cdr3_nt: TGCGCCAGCAGCCGGATCTACCGGGAAGAGACCCAGTACTTC

cdr3_length: 14
v_call: TRBV4-3
j_call: TRBJ1-1
clone_size: .
d_call: .
cdr3_aa: CASSQVRGGTEAFF
cdr3_nt: TGCGCCAGCAGCCAAGTAAGGGGTGGGACTGAAGCTTTCTTT

cdr3_length: 16
v_call: TRBV5-1
j_call: TRBJ1-6
clone_size: .
d_call: .
cdr3_aa: CASSFQPPGGNSPLHF
cdr3_nt: TGCGCCAGCAGCTTCCAACCCCCGGGGGGGAATTCACCCCTCCACTTT

cdr3_length: 17
v_call: TRBV7-6
j_call: TRBJ2-3
clone_size: .
d_call: TRBD2
cdr3_aa: CASSLRTSSDGTDTQYF
cdr3_nt: TGTGCCAGCAGCCTTCGGACTAGCTCTGATGGCACAGATACGCAGTATTTT

cdr3_length: 14
v_call: TRBV14
j_call: TRBJ2-4
clone_size: .
d_call: .
cdr3_aa: CASRQQGAKNIQYF
cdr3_nt: TGTGCCAGCAGACAACAGGGAGCCAAAAACATTCAGTACTTC

cdr3_length: 12
v_call: TRBV30
j_call: TRBJ1-3
clone_size: .
d_call: .
cdr3_aa: CAWAPGGNTIYF
cdr3_nt: TGTGCCTGGGCCCCCGGGGGAAACACCATATATTTT

cdr3_length: 15
v_call: TRBV28
j_call: TRBJ1-6
clone_size: .
d_call: .
cdr3_aa: CASIRKSSYNSPLHF
cdr3_nt: TGTGCCAGCATCAGAAAGAGCTCCTATAATTCACCCCTCCACTTT

cdr3_length: 13
v_call: TRBV27
j_call: TRBJ1-1
clone_size: few
d_call: .
cdr3_aa: CASSLIMNTEAFF
cdr3_nt: TGTGCCAGCAGTCTCATAATGAACACTGAAGCTTTCTTT

cdr3_length: 16
v_call: TRBV7-3
j_call: TRBJ2-1
clone_size: .
d_call: TRBD1
cdr3_aa: CASSLNVDRGWGEQFF
cdr3_nt: TGTGCCAGCAGCTTAAATGTAGACAGGGGTTGGGGTGAGCAGTTCTTC

cdr3_length: 15
v_call: TRBV19
j_call: TRBJ1-2
clone_size: .
d_call: TRBD1
cdr3_aa: CASSGKNRGSYGYTF
cdr3_nt: TGTGCCAGTAGTGGGAAAAACAGGGGTAGCTATGGCTACACCTTC

cdr3_length: 15
v_call: TRBV5-4
j_call: TRBJ1-4
clone_size: .
d_call: .
cdr3_aa: CASSSDYATNEKLFF
cdr3_nt: TGTGCCAGCAGTTCGGACTATGCAACTAATGAAAAACTGTTTTTT

cdr3_length: 15
v_call: TRBV12-3/TRBV12-4
j_call: TRBJ2-2
clone_size: few
d_call: .
cdr3_aa: CASSLGGSNTGELFF
cdr3_nt: TGTGCCAGCAGTTTGGGGGGCTCGAACACCGGGGAGCTGTTTTTT

cdr3_length: 15
v_call: TRBV30
j_call: TRBJ2-5
clone_size: .
d_call: .
cdr3_aa: CAWSGSGLYQETQYF
cdr3_nt: TGTGCCTGGAGCGGATCGGGGTTGTACCAAGAGACCCAGTACTTC

cdr3_length: 15
v_call: TRBV7-3
j_call: TRBJ2-2
clone_size: .
d_call: .
cdr3_aa: CASSLTREDTGELFF
cdr3_nt: TGTGCCAGCAGCTTAACAAGGGAAGACACCGGGGAGCTGTTTTTT

cdr3_length: 16
v_call: TRBV28
j_call: TRBJ1-5
clone_size: .
d_call: TRBD1
cdr3_aa: CASSFPQPGGGQPQHF
cdr3_nt: TGTGCCAGCAGTTTCCCTCAACCAGGGGGTGGCCAGCCCCAGCATTTT

cdr3_length: 14
v_call: TRBV6-5
j_call: TRBJ1-3
clone_size: .
d_call: .
cdr3_aa: CASSSGPEENTIYF
cdr3_nt: TGTGCCAGCAGTTCGGGGCCGGAAGAAAACACCATATATTTT

cdr3_length: 15
v_call: TRBV15
j_call: TRBJ2-1
clone_size: once
d_call: .
cdr3_aa: CATSREASSYNEQFF
cdr3_nt: TGTGCCACCAGCAGAGAGGCGAGCTCCTACAATGAGCAGTTCTTC

cdr3_length: 18
v_call: TRBV14
j_call: TRBJ2-3
clone_size: .
d_call: .
cdr3_aa: CASSRQVSEAGLADTQYF
cdr3_nt: TGTGCCAGCAGCCGCCAAGTCTCTGAGGCAGGGTTGGCAGATACGCAGTATTTT

cdr3_length: 14
v_call: TRBV20-1
j_call: TRBJ2-1
clone_size: .
d_call: .
cdr3_aa: CSVANHVGHNEQFF
cdr3_nt: TGCAGTGTCGCTAATCACGTCGGGCACAATGAGCAGTTCTTC

cdr3_length: 12
v_call: TRBV2
j_call: TRBJ1-2
clone_size: .
d_call: .
cdr3_aa: CASSEVTRGYTF
cdr3_nt: TGTGCCAGCAGTGAAGTTACACGCGGCTACACCTTC

cdr3_length: 15
v_call: TRBV20-1
j_call: TRBJ2-5
clone_size: .
d_call: .
cdr3_aa: CSARAPGGSTETQYF
cdr3_nt: TGCAGTGCTAGGGCCCCCGGGGGCTCAACGGAGACCCAGTACTTC

cdr3_length: 14
v_call: TRBV6-2/TRBV6-3
j_call: TRBJ1-1
clone_size: .
d_call: .
cdr3_aa: CASSLPLQGTEAFF
cdr3_nt: TGTGCCAGCAGTCTTCCCTTACAGGGCACTGAAGCTTTCTTT

cdr3_length: 13
v_call: TRBV5-1
j_call: TRBJ2-7
clone_size: .
d_call: TRBD1
cdr3_aa: CASGEGQAYEQYF
cdr3_nt: TGCGCCAGCGGGGAAGGACAGGCCTACGAGCAGTACTTC

cdr3_length: 12
v_call: TRBV6-5
j_call: TRBJ2-2
clone_size: once
d_call: .
cdr3_aa: CASRTSGGELFF
cdr3_nt: TGTGCCAGCAGGACGAGTGGTGGGGAGCTGTTTTTT